This is a list of T cell receptor beta chains from one sample in a study of blood T cell repertoires in COVID-19. Clones were sequenced by immunoSEQ multiplex PCR, and TCRdb holds only the in-frame ones, with some missing. This table has 240,000 or so clones, roughly 83% appearing once. Source material: peripheral blood. The receptors were gathered from a woman of 80 years or more with acute or convalescent COVID-19. CDR3s include the opening cysteine and the closing phenylalanine or tryptophan.

TRBV28 | CASSPYGSGRLLHF
TRBV27 | CASSSRPGLAGVSEQFF
TRBV28 | CASSFWGGPEIDDPSNTGELFF
TRBV11-3 | CASSLTYGTVETQYF
TRBV11-2 | CASSWDRVTDTQYF
TRBV19 | CASGTSGVTGELFF
TRBV5-6 | CASSLIREGDNSPLHF
TRBV3-1/TRBV3-2 | CASSQIRNTEAFF
TRBV7-2 | CASSQPGIQGSYNEQFF
TRBV5-5 | CASSLGDRTYNEQFF
TRBV7-2 | CASSLGGLHNEQFF
TRBV3-1/TRBV3-2 | CASSQGRSLPPQHF
TRBV5-1 | CASSLGLAGGPVGETQYF
TRBV18 | CASSPRDANNQPQHF
TRBV7-2 | CASSLAGGQGANYGYTF
TRBV6-5 | CASRRGQVPVTEAFF
TRBV7-8 | CASSPGFGYTF
TRBV6-4 | CASSGRGPSSYNEQFF
TRBV10-1 | CASSLTGQGEAFF
TRBV3-1/TRBV3-2 | CASSTSGGAETQYF
TRBV5-5 | CASSLQGVGNSPLHF
TRBV6-5 | CASSNLADEKLFF
TRBV5-8 | CASSLKVGVNTEAFF
TRBV7-2 | CASSGDRNSGNTIYF
TRBV5-4 | CASSLARLAGDNEQFF
TRBV12-5 | CASGLSGGQGNQPQHF
TRBV3-1/TRBV3-2 | CASSQRRTSAGELFF
TRBV5-1 | CASSLGTPTDTQYF
TRBV5-1 | CASSDGGTGSSYEQYF
TRBV6-2/TRBV6-3 | CASSYPSGTGAGIYGYTF
TRBV5-1 | CASIPGDGNTEAFF
TRBV6-5 | CASRPRTPYEQYF
TRBV12-5 | CASGTTAGETQYF
TRBV3-1/TRBV3-2 | CASSPEGAGELFF
TRBV9 | CASSPSGRTNAGELFF
TRBV7-2 | CASSSSGWEGELFF
TRBV5-1 | CASSLVQNSPLHF
TRBV20-1 | CSASRGPVGGYTF
TRBV19 | CASSIVSGVTEAFF
TRBV4-1 | CASSLAGTSGTDTQYF
TRBV28 | CASSLHSGGPGEQFF
TRBV6-1 | CASSEAGQGSYEQYF
TRBV18 | CASSRSSRQETQYF
TRBV19 | CASRPTGRGYTF
TRBV10-3 | CAISASDRAGKTEAFF
TRBV3-1/TRBV3-2 | CASSHRASWVTF
TRBV3-1/TRBV3-2 | CASSQVPETGYGYTF
TRBV5-1 | CASSRTGDYGYTF
TRBV5-5 | CASSLGQGVHEKLFF
TRBV19 | CASSPGLTSWSYTF
TRBV29-1 | CSVYRGEDGYTF
TRBV19 | CASSMETNYGYTF
TRBV30 | CACGYWNTEAFF
TRBV5-1 | CASSPLRGLEETQYF
TRBV4-1 | CASSHGQTGALHF
TRBV7-6 | CASSSTGARQETQYF
TRBV1 | CTSSQGDRLPEQSSYNEQFF
TRBV4-1 | CASSRGQGAAYGYTF